The clone carrying this TCR beta chain came up a few times. Its cognate antigen is unknown. The sample originates from a study of beta chain features in type 1 diabetes. Reverse transcribing all isolated RNA meant expressed TCRB transcripts were sequenced. The assay was immunoSEQ multiplex PCR, and TCRdb's table has in-frame clones only and misses some. The sample comprises 200,000 to 300,000 clones, 14% of which are singletons, and about 0.024% rests with the top ten. General observations from the study: Fewer junction insertions and more nucleotide deletions appeared in type 1 diabetes patients.

The clonotype originates from a woman aged 40 to 50 in good health. Specimen: naive CD4+ T cells from blood.

The CDR3 region is CASSPRDREYGYTF. As DNA, the CDR3 is TGTGCCAGCAGCCCCCGGGACAGGGAGTATGGCTACACCTTC. This chain uses TRBV7-8 with TRBJ1-2, with TRBD1 matching over 9 bases. V shed 5 bases, J shed 5 bases, and the junction held 6 bases outside the gene matches. CDR1 is SGHVS and CDR2 is FQNEAQ in the germline V gene. CDR3 length equals 14 residues.